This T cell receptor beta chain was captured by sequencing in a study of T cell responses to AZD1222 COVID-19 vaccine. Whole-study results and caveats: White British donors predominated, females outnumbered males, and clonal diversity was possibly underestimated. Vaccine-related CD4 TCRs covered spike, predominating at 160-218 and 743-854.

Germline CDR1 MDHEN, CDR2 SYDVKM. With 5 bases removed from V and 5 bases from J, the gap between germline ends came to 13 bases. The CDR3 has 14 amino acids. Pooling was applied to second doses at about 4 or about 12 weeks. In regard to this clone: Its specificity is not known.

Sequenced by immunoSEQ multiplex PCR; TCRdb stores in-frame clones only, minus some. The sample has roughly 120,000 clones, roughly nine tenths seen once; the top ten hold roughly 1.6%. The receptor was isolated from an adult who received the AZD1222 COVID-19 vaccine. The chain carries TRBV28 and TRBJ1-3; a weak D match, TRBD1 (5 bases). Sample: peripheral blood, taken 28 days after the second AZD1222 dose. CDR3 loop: CASSPTVQRNTIYF. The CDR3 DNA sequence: TGTGCCAGCAGTCCGACAGTCCAGAGAAACACCATATATTTT.